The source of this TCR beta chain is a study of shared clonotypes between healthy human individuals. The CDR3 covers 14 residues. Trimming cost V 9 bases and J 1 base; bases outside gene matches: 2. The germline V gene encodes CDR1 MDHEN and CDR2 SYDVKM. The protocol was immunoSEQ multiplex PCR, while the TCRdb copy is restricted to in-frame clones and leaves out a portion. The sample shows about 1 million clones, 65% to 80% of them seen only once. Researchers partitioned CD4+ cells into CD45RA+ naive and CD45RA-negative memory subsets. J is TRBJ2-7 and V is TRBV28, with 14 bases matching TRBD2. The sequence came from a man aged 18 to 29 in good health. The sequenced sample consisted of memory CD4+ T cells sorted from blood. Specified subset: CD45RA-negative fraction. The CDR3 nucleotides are TGTGCCAGGGGGACTAGCGGGGGTTCCTACGAGCAGTACTTC. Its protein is CARGTSGGSYEQYF. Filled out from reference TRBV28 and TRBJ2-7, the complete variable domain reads DVKVTQSSRYLVKRTGEKVFLECVQDMDHENMFWYRQDPGLGLRLIYFSYDVKMKEKGDIPEGYSVSREKKERFSLILESASTNQTSMYLCARGTSGGSYEQYFGPGTRLTVT.